The 21 T cell receptor beta chains given below trace back to one sample, sequenced in a study of human T cells and chemical hapten exposure. From the RACE reads, TCRdb called clonotypes with MiXCR, one entry per CDR3 protein. The table lists under 50,000 distinct CDR3 sequences, approximately 7.6% of them singletons, with 1.3% in the top ten. Time point of the sample: pre-sensitization, week 0. Noted treatment: therapeutic diphenylcyclopropenone sensitization with weekly scalp DPC. The material was whole blood, obtained in connection with sensitization to the hapten diphenylcyclopropenone (DPC). These receptors came from a woman between 50 and 59 years old with alopecia areata. Some clones in this sample may be carry-over from other donors' samples.

This clonotype was recorded at least ten times. The rearrangement joins TRBV5-1 to TRBJ2-3; no reliable D call. CDR1 and CDR2 from the germline V gene are SGHRS and YFSETQ. This CDR3 spans 13 amino acids. V gave up 0 bases and J gave up 0 bases, with 2 bases separating them. CDR3 sequence: CASSLDSTDTQYF. The CDR3 DNA reads TGCGCCAGCAGCTTGGACAGCACAGATACGCAGTATTTT.

The table lists this clonotype with many counts. The CDR3 reads CSVEEFGSGETQYF. CDR3 in DNA: TGCAGCGTTGAAGAGTTCGGGAGCGGAGAGACCCAGTACTTC. The chain links TRBV29-1 to TRBJ2-5; perhaps TRBD2 as D (6 bases). The CDR3 has 14 amino acids. Germline-derived CDR1 and CDR2 are SQVTM and ANQGSEA. Trimming took 0 bases from V and 4 from J, leaving 12 bases between them. The complete variable domain, with remaining parts taken from reference TRBV29-1 and TRBJ2-5, reads SAVISQKPSRDICQRGTSLTIQCQVDSQVTMMFWYRQQPGQSLTLIATANQGSEATYESGFVIDKFPISRPNLTFSTLTVSNMSPEDSSIYLCSVEEFGSGETQYFGPGTRLLVL.

This clonotype was counted once. The junction does not match germline at one end; this may be a read error. CDR3 nucleotide sequence: TGTGCCAGCCGCTTACAGGGTCCGGCTAATTCACCCCTCCACTTT. Residues: CASRLQGPANSPLHF. This chain connects TRBV7-9 to TRBJ1-6, with a possible D match to TRBD1 (6 bases). The CDR3 totals 15 residues. Germline V gene sequence: CDR1 SEHNR, CDR2 FQNEAQ (reference sequence).

This clonotype was seen only a few times. The chain combines TRBV9 with TRBJ2-7; D remains ambiguous. CDR1 and CDR2 from the germline V gene are SGDLS and YYNGEE. The CDR3 has 16 residues. Trimming took 3 bases from V and 3 from J, leaving 19 bases between them. In nucleotides, the CDR3 is TGTGCCAGCAGCGCCCTCCCCGCATCTTATCTCTACGAGCAGTACTTC. This encodes CASSALPASYLYEQYF.

This chain connects TRBV9 to TRBJ2-1, with 9 bases matching TRBD1. Germline V gene data show CDR1 as SGDLS and CDR2 as YYNGEE. V lost 3 bases to trimming and J lost 9 bases; unmatched junction nucleotides: 10. This CDR3 region has 15 residues. CDR3 amino acids: CASSAGTGREREQFF. The DNA of the CDR3 is TGTGCCAGCAGCGCCGGGACAGGGCGGGAACGTGAGCAGTTCTTC.

The chain links TRBV27 to TRBJ1-1; maybe TRBD1 (5 bases). Germline CDR1 is MNHEY and CDR2 is SMNVEV (reference sequence). V was shortened by 2 bases and J by 0 bases, with 16 bases between the two germline ends. The CDR3 spans 17 residues. CDR3 bases: TGTGCCAGCAGTTTACGGCTCCGGGAGGACATGAACACTGAAGCTTTCTTT. Translation gives CASSLRLREDMNTEAFF.

In its sample, this clonotype was seen many times. The chain uses TRBV20-1 and TRBJ2-7, with D hard to call. V shed 6 bases and J shed 0 bases, with 15 bases lying between them. The V gene's germline CDR1 is DFQATT and CDR2 SNEGSKA (reference sequence). This CDR3 region has 14 residues. CDR3 protein: CSATARASSYEQYF. CDR3 nucleotide sequence: TGCAGTGCCACCGCCCGGGCGTCCTCCTACGAGCAGTACTTC.

In this sample, this clonotype turned up many times. The CDR3 is CASSEHRINTEAFF. The CDR3 DNA sequence: TGTGCCAGCAGTGAACACAGGATCAACACTGAAGCTTTCTTT. V gene TRBV2 combines with J gene TRBJ1-1; tentatively, D is TRBD1 (5 bases). The V end was cut by 2 bases, the J end by 2 bases, with 9 bases between. Germline V gene data show CDR1 as SNHLY and CDR2 as FYNNEI. There are 14 residues in the CDR3. The full variable domain, completed using reference TRBV2 and TRBJ1-1, is EPEVTQTPSHQVTQMGQEVILRCVPISNHLYFYWYRQILGQKVEFLVSFYNNEISEKSEIFDDQFSVERPDGSNFTLKIRSTKLEDSAMYFCASSEHRINTEAFFGQGTRLTVV.

The sample holds many counts of this clonotype. V is TRBV18 and J is TRBJ1-4; D possibly corresponds to TRBD1 (5 bases). Between the trimmed V and J ends, which lost 4 bases and 0 bases, there was a span of 6 bases. Germline CDR1 and CDR2: KGHSH and LQKENI. This CDR3 has 14 residues. Here the CDR3 reads CASSQQATNEKLFF. The CDR3 DNA reads as TGTGCCAGCTCACAACAGGCAACTAATGAAAAACTGTTTTTT.

The table lists this clonotype with many counts. The V call is TRBV3-1, the J call TRBJ1-1, with D possibly matching TRBD1 (6 bases). There are 12 residues in the CDR3. In germline, CDR1 is LGHDT, CDR2 YNNKEL (reference sequence). V shed 2 bases and J shed 7 bases, with 8 bases lying between them. CDR3 nucleotide sequence: TGTGCCAGCAGCCAACTACAGGGTGAAGCTTTCTTT. This sequence encodes CASSQLQGEAFF.

Notes on this clonotype: At one end the junction does not follow the germline gene, possibly because of a read error. The chain combines TRBV27 with TRBJ2-7; 7 bases line up with TRBD2. Germline-derived CDR1 and CDR2 are MNHEY and SMNVEV (reference sequence). This CDR3 comprises 13 residues. The CDR3 nucleotides are TGTGCCAGTAGTTTTCTCAGCGGGGACGAGCAGTACTTC. It codes for CASSFLSGDEQYF.

The chain links TRBV7-2 to TRBJ2-6; D gene uncertain. The CDR3 runs to 14 residues. Per germline, CDR1 SGHTA and CDR2 FQGNSA. V lost 2 bases to trimming and J lost 4 bases, with 6 bases between them. CDR3 sequence (DNA): TGTGCCAGCAGCTTACAGTCCGGGGCCAACGTCCTGACTTTC. Its translation: CASSLQSGANVLTF.

The chain carries TRBV6-1 and TRBJ2-1, with TRBD1 matching over 7 bases. Germline CDR1 MNHNS, CDR2 SASEGT. This CDR3 is built from 15 residues. J lost 9 bases, V lost 5 bases, and 13 bases had no gene match. The DNA for the CDR3 is TGTGCCAGCAGTACCCGACAGGGTAGAGGTCCTGAGCAGTTCTTC. Translated, it gives CASSTRQGRGPEQFF.

This clonotype occurred many times. The V call is TRBV7-9, the J call TRBJ2-1; D gene uncertain. With 2 bases removed from V and 12 bases from J, the gap between germline ends came to 20 bases. This CDR3 comprises 15 residues. Per germline, CDR1 SEHNR and CDR2 FQNEAQ (reference sequence). The CDR3 DNA reads TGTGCCAGCAGCTTATTGGTCGCGTCACCCAGTATGCAGTTCTTC. This translates into CASSLLVASPSMQFF. Full variable domain (missing parts from reference TRBV7-9 and TRBJ2-1): DTGVSQNPRHKITKRGQNVTFRCDPISEHNRLYWYRQTLGQGPEFLTYFQNEAQLEKSRLLSDRFSAERPKGSFSTLEIQRTEQGDSAMYLCASSLLVASPSMQFFGPGTRLTVL.

This clonotype has at least ten counts. The chain employs TRBV12-3 or TRBV12-4 and TRBJ2-3; tentative D call: TRBD2 (5 bases). Trimming left V 3 bases short and J 0 bases short, with 10 bases between. The CDR3 loop spans 15 amino acids. DNA of the CDR3: TGTGCCAGCAGTTTTGACGGGGTGAGCACAGATACGCAGTATTTT. Translating gives CASSFDGVSTDTQYF.

The chain combines TRBV20-1 with TRBJ2-3; a weak D match, TRBD1 (6 bases). Per germline, CDR1 DFQATT and CDR2 SNEGSKA (reference sequence). V lost 2 bases, J lost 7 bases, and 7 bases lay in between. The CDR3 sequence is 11 residues long. The CDR3 coding sequence is TGCAGTGCTAGACAGGGGAATACGCAGTATTTT. Residues: CSARQGNTQYF.

The chain joins TRBV4-2 to TRBJ1-3, with TRBD1 matching 8 bases. CDR3 size: 15 residues. Germline V gene lookup returns CDR1 LGHNA and CDR2 YNFKEQ. The trim removed 4 bases at V and 5 bases at J, leaving 7 bases unmatched. CDR3 in DNA: TGTGCCAGCAGCCGCGAACAGGGGGTGAGAAACACCATATATTTT. Its protein product is CASSREQGVRNTIYF.

CDR3 amino acids: CSVESTRDYEQYF. The CDR3 region has the DNA TGCAGCGTTGAATCTACAAGGGATTACGAGCAGTACTTC. The V and J genes are TRBV29-1 and TRBJ2-7; D not resolved. The CDR3 sequence is 13 residues long. Per the germline V gene, CDR1 is SQVTM and CDR2 is ANQGSEA. The germline V and J ends were trimmed by 2 bases and 4 bases, with 12 bases remaining between them.

This clonotype has ten or more counts. The gene calls are TRBV27 and TRBJ2-7; D remains ambiguous. Germline V gene sequence: CDR1 MNHEY, CDR2 SMNVEV (reference sequence). Trimming cost V 2 bases and J 6 bases, with 17 bases left between them. The length of the CDR3 is 15 residues. Here the CDR3 reads CASSLSGGRLGEQYF. The CDR3 DNA is TGTGCCAGCAGTTTAAGTGGCGGCCGACTCGGCGAGCAGTACTTC.

The chain joins TRBV7-2 to TRBJ2-1; D is undetermined. CDR1 SGHTA and CDR2 FQGNSA come from the germline V gene. V lost 3 bases, J lost 4 bases, and 10 bases lay in between. This CDR3 has 14 residues. The CDR3 DNA sequence: TGTGCCAGCAGCTTGTATTCTTCATACAATGAGCAGTTCTTC. Encoded protein: CASSLYSSYNEQFF.

The table lists this clonotype with many counts. CDR3 in DNA: TGCGCCAGCAGCTTGGATAGCGGGGTCGCGGAGCAGTTCTTC. Protein product: CASSLDSGVAEQFF. This chain links TRBV5-1 with TRBJ2-1; 8 nucleotides agree with TRBD2. This CDR3 is built from 14 residues. Trimming at V came to 0 bases and at J to 10 bases, leaving 6 bases not matched to a gene. In germline, CDR1 is SGHRS, CDR2 YFSETQ.